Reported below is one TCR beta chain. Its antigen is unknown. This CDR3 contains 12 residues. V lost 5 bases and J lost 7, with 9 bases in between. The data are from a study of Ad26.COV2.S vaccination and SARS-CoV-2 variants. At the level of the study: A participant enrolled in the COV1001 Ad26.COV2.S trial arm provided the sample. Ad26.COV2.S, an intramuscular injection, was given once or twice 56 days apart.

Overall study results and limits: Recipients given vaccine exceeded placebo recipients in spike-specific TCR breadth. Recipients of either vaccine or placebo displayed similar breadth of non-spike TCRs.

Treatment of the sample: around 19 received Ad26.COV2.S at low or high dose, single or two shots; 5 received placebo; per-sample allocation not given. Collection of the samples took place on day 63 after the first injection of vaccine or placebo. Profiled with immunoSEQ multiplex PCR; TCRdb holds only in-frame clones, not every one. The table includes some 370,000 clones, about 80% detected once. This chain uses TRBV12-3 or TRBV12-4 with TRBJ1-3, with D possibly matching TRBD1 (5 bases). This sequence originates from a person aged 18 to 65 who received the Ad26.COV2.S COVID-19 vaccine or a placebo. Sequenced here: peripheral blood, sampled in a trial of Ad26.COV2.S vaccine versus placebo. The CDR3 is CASSRGINTIYF. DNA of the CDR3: TGTGCCAGCAGTCGGGGGATCAACACCATATATTTT.